These T cell receptor beta chains were read from a single sample in a study of OX40 agonist ivuxolimab in advanced cancers. Profiling relied on immunoSEQ multiplex PCR, and the TCRdb table lists in-frame clones only, not all of them. This table holds about 40,000 clones, more than 80% found once. Here the sequenced sample was CD4+ or CD8+ T cells sorted from blood, taken in a trial of the OX40 agonist ivuxolimab. The receptors shown here come from an adult with an advanced solid tumor such as melanoma, head and neck, liver or kidney cancer. Both conserved end residues are part of each CDR3. The D gene is left open where the match is weak. Some rows have no size entry. The others give once, few or many, or a class for an expanded clone.

d_gene | j_gene | abundance | v_gene | CDR3nt | CDR3aa
- | TRBJ2-5 | - | TRBV27 | TGTGCCAGCAGGCTTCTGGGCGAGGAGACCCAGTACTTC | CASRLLGEETQYF
- | TRBJ1-4 | once | TRBV7-9 | TGTGCCAGCAGCTTCGGGGGAATGGGCGAAAAACTGTTTTTT | CASSFGGMGEKLFF
- | TRBJ2-3 | - | TRBV7-2 | TGTGCCAGCAGCTTAGATACGGGCACAGATACGCAGTATTTT | CASSLDTGTDTQYF
- | TRBJ2-3 | few | TRBV5-1 | TGCGCCAGCAGCTTGGGGCGAGCAGATACGCAGTATTTT | CASSLGRADTQYF
- | TRBJ2-7 | - | TRBV6-6 | TGTGCCAGCAGTATTACAGGGAATTACGAGCAGTACTTC | CASSITGNYEQYF
- | TRBJ1-1 | few | TRBV19 | TGTGCCTCCTCCTTAGAGCGCACTGAAGCTTTCTTT | CASSLERTEAFF
- | TRBJ1-5 | - | TRBV30 | TGTGCCTGGAGCGAAAAGCCGGGCCAGGGTTATCAGCCCCAGCATTTT | CAWSEKPGQGYQPQHF
TRBD2 | TRBJ2-1 | - | TRBV7-9 | TGTGCCAGCAGCTTAGTAAGACTAGCGGGAGAGTTCGGTGAGCAGTTCTTC | CASSLVRLAGEFGEQFF
TRBD2 | TRBJ2-1 | - | TRBV27 | TGTGCCAGCAGTCTGGGACTAGTGGGAAACAATGAGCAGTTCTTC | CASSLGLVGNNEQFF
- | TRBJ2-2 | - | TRBV2 | TGTGCCAGCAGCCTAGACGGGACGAACACCGGGGAGCTGTTTTTT | CASSLDGTNTGELFF
- | TRBJ1-1 | once | TRBV28 | TGTGCCAGCAGTAGGACGGCGAACACTGAAGCTTTCTTT | CASSRTANTEAFF
- | TRBJ2-2 | - | TRBV19 | TGTGCCAGTAGTATGTTTATGAACACCGGGGAGCTGTTTTTT | CASSMFMNTGELFF
TRBD1 | TRBJ2-2 | - | TRBV4-2 | TGTGCCAGCAGCCAAGAAGGGACAGGGGGACAGACCGGGGAGCTGTTTTTT | CASSQEGTGGQTGELFF
- | TRBJ2-3 | - | TRBV5-4 | TGTGCCAGCAGCTTGGGATGGTCTAGCACAGATACGCAGTATTTT | CASSLGWSSTDTQYF
TRBD2 | TRBJ2-1 | - | TRBV29-1 | TGCAGCGTCGGGGGCGGGAGGGCCGACTCCTACAATGAGCAGTTCTTC | CSVGGGRADSYNEQFF
- | TRBJ1-1 | - | TRBV4-2 | TGTGCCAGCAGCCAAGACAGGGTGAACACTGAAGCTTTCTTT | CASSQDRVNTEAFF
- | TRBJ2-7 | - | TRBV4-1 | TGCGCCAGCAGCCAAGATTGGCGGGACCCCTCCTACGAGCAGTACTTC | CASSQDWRDPSYEQYF
TRBD1 | TRBJ1-5 | - | TRBV19 | TGTGCCAGTAGTACGGGACAGGTACCTAGCAATCAGCCCCAGCATTTT | CASSTGQVPSNQPQHF
TRBD1 | TRBJ2-3 | - | TRBV19 | TGTGCCACCCGGGACAGGGGTTTCACAGATACGCAGTATTTT | CATRDRGFTDTQYF
TRBD2 | TRBJ2-3 | - | TRBV30 | TGTGCCTTAGCGGGAGGCACAGATACGCAGTATTTT | CALAGGTDTQYF
- | TRBJ2-1 | - | TRBV7-2 | TGTGCCAGCAGCTTAGTAGGGGTACGCTATGAGCAGTTCTTC | CASSLVGVRYEQFF
- | TRBJ1-6 | - | TRBV6-1 | TGTGCCAGCATCGGCAGAAGCTCCTATAATTCACCCCTCCACTTT | CASIGRSSYNSPLHF
TRBD1 | TRBJ2-7 | once | TRBV23-1 | TGCGCCAGCAGTCAAGACAGGGTCGAGCAGTACTTC | CASSQDRVEQYF
TRBD1 | TRBJ2-5 | - | TRBV19 | TGTGCCAGTCGGGACAGAGCAACATCAGAGACCCAGTACTTC | CASRDRATSETQYF
- | TRBJ1-6 | - | TRBV27 | TGTGCCAGCAGTTTGGTGCTTACAAATAATTCACCCCTCCACTTT | CASSLVLTNNSPLHF
- | TRBJ2-1 | - | TRBV15 | TGTGCCACCAGCAGAGTTTTTTGGGGGAGCTCATACAATGAGCAGTTCTTC | CATSRVFWGSSYNEQFF
TRBD2 | TRBJ2-2 | - | TRBV30 | TGTGCCTGGAGTAGGCTAGCGGGAGGTGTCGGGGAGCTGTTTTTT | CAWSRLAGGVGELFF
- | TRBJ1-5 | - | TRBV28 | TGTGCCAGCAGGACGGGGCCCAATCAGCCCCAGCATTTT | CASRTGPNQPQHF
TRBD2 | TRBJ2-1 | - | TRBV10-3 | TGTGCCATCAGTGGCCTTAGCGGGGTCTCCTACAATGAGCAGTTCTTC | CAISGLSGVSYNEQFF
TRBD1 | TRBJ2-2 | - | TRBV18 | TGTGCCAGCTCTCAGGACAGGGACGGAGAGCTGTTTTTT | CASSQDRDGELFF
- | TRBJ1-5 | - | TRBV28 | TGTGCCAGCAGTTTTGAACAGGGACTCGATCAGCCCCAGCATTTT | CASSFEQGLDQPQHF